Shown below are 14 T cell receptor beta chains from a single sample sequenced in a study of cytomegalovirus exposure and HLA in healthy donors. PCR was performed using 60 Vbeta and 13 Jbeta primers. Here immunoSEQ multiplex PCR was the method, and the copy in TCRdb shows in-frame clones only, minus some. The sample gives some 150,000 clones, roughly 70% of which show up once; 2.1% is in the top ten. The specimen was PBMCs. Every receptor here comes from a man under 40 in good health and CMV-seronegative.

This chain uses TRBV7-8 with TRBJ2-1; 8 bases line up with TRBD1. With V trimmed by 5 bases and J by 7 bases, 7 bases remained unmatched. CDR1 and CDR2 (germline): SGHVS, FQNEAQ. The CDR3 consists of 14 residues. The DNA of the CDR3 is TGTGCCAGCAGCCCCCAGGACAGGGAGAATGAGCAGTTCTTC. The encoded protein is CASSPQDRENEQFF. Drawing the rest from reference TRBV7-8 and TRBJ2-1, the complete variable domain is GAGVSQSPRYKVAKRGQDVALRCDPISGHVSLFWYQQALGQGPEFLTYFQNEAQLDKSGLPSDRFFAERPEGSVSTLKIQRTQQEDSAVYLCASSPQDRENEQFFGPGTRLTVL.

The J gene is TRBJ2-3, the V gene TRBV9, with 10 positions matching TRBD1. This CDR3 contains 15 residues. The germline CDR1 and CDR2 sequences are SGDLS and YYNGEE. With V trimmed by 4 bases and J by 2 bases, 4 bases remained unmatched. The CDR3 sequence: CASSLGQGDTDTQYF. CDR3 in DNA: TGTGCCAGCAGCCTCGGACAGGGGGACACAGATACGCAGTATTTT. Supplemented by reference TRBV9 and TRBJ2-3, the full variable domain reads DSGVTQTPKHLITATGQRVTLRCSPRSGDLSVYWYQQSLDQGLQFLIQYYNGEERAKGNILERFSAQQFPDLHSELNLSSLELGDSALYFCASSLGQGDTDTQYFGPGTRLTVL.

The chain combines TRBV6-5 with TRBJ1-6; D perhaps matches TRBD1 (5 bases). Trimming took off 5 bases at V and 10 bases at J, with 12 bases between the two ends. Germline loops: CDR1 MNHEY, CDR2 SVGAGI. The CDR3 contains 13 residues. CDR3 region: CASSRTPGSPLHF. CDR3 nucleotide sequence: TGTGCCAGCAGTCGAACGCCAGGGTCACCCCTCCACTTT.

The rearrangement joins TRBV7-2 to TRBJ1-2; 10 bases match TRBD1. V lost 4 bases, J lost 7 bases, and 6 bases stayed unmatched. There are 14 residues in the CDR3. The germline gives CDR1 SGHTA, CDR2 FQGNSA. The CDR3 protein is CASSSGTGESGYTF. CDR3 in DNA: TGTGCCAGCAGCTCCGGGACAGGGGAGAGTGGCTACACCTTC.

The V and J genes are TRBV9 and TRBJ1-5; 8 bases are shared with TRBD1. This CDR3 contains 15 residues. Trimming took 4 bases from V and 4 from J; bases not matched to a gene: 7. Germline assignment: CDR1 SGDLS and CDR2 YYNGEE. CDR3 nucleotides: TGTGCCAGCAGCCCAGGGGACAGGCGAAATCAGCCCCAGCATTTT. Protein: CASSPGDRRNQPQHF.

The CDR3 spells CSVASGTASYEQYF. The CDR3 region has the DNA TGCAGCGTTGCATCCGGGACTGCAAGCTACGAGCAGTACTTC. The chain couples TRBV29-1 to TRBJ2-7; tentative D call: TRBD2 (6 bases). Germline CDR1 SQVTM, CDR2 ANQGSEA. Trimming removed 4 bases at V and 3 bases at J, with 16 bases between. The CDR3 is 14 amino acids.

A single count supports this clone. The chain joins TRBV6-6 to TRBJ1-1; 7 bases fit TRBD1. After removal of 6 bases from V and 4 bases from J, the junction contained 11 bases not matched to a gene. CDR3 length equals 15 residues. CDR1 and CDR2 from the germline V gene are MNHNY and SVGAGI (reference sequence). As DNA, the CDR3 is TGTGCCAGCAGAAATGACAGGGCAATCGGCACTGAAGCTTTCTTT. It encodes CASRNDRAIGTEAFF.

V is TRBV4-2 and J is TRBJ1-2; the match to TRBD1 covers 11 bases. The V segment lost 1 base and the J segment 5 bases; nucleotides outside the gene matches: 3. CDR3 length: 15 residues. Germline V gene data show CDR1 as LGHNA and CDR2 as YNFKEQ. CDR3 sequence reads: CASSQGGQGEYGYTF. The CDR3 nucleotides are TGTGCCAGCAGCCAAGGGGGACAGGGGGAGTATGGCTACACCTTC.

The V gene is TRBV5-4, the J gene TRBJ2-2, with D maybe TRBD2 (6 bases). The CDR3 is 14 amino acids. V was trimmed by 3 bases and J by 1 base, leaving 7 bases between them. From germline, CDR1 is SGHNT and CDR2 YYREEE (reference sequence). The CDR3 here is CASSWRVNTGELFF. For the CDR3, the DNA is TGTGCCAGCAGCTGGAGGGTGAACACCGGGGAGCTGTTTTTT. Complete variable domain (other parts from reference TRBV5-4 and TRBJ2-2): ETGVTQSPTHLIKTRGQQVTLRCSSQSGHNTVSWYQQALGQGPQFIFQYYREEENGRGNFPPRFSGLQFPNYSSELNVNALELDDSALYLCASSWRVNTGELFFGEGSRLTVL.

The chain links TRBV27 to TRBJ1-6; D uncertain. CDR3 size: 14 residues. Trimming took off 5 bases at V and 0 bases at J, with 5 bases between the two ends. Germline CDR1 and CDR2: MNHEY and SMNVEV (reference sequence). CDR3 sequence reads: CASSTASYNSPLHF. CDR3 nucleotide sequence: TGTGCCAGCAGTACAGCCTCCTATAATTCACCCCTCCACTTT.

The chain carries TRBV7-2 and TRBJ2-3, with D possibly TRBD2 on 5 matching bases. Looked up from germline, CDR1 is SGHTA and CDR2 is FQGNSA. The V end was cut by 6 bases, the J end by 4 bases, with 14 bases between. This CDR3 spans 14 amino acids. The CDR3 sequence is CASSADFSSDTQYF. CDR3 DNA sequence: TGTGCCAGCAGTGCGGACTTTAGCTCAGATACGCAGTATTTT.

This chain connects TRBV5-6 to TRBJ1-1; 8 bases map to TRBD1. V shed 0 bases and J 4 bases; nucleotides not matched to a gene: 5. Germline V gene lookup returns CDR1 SGHDT and CDR2 YYEEEE. The CDR3 loop spans 15 amino acids. CDR3 nucleotide sequence: TGTGCCAGCAGCTTGGGACAGGGGACGGTCACTGAAGCTTTCTTT. Residues: CASSLGQGTVTEAFF.

J is TRBJ2-5 and V is TRBV30; D is unclear. V lost 3 bases and J 3 bases, leaving 5 bases between the germline ends. Germline CDR1 reads GTSNPN; CDR2 reads SVGIG (reference sequence). The CDR3 is 11 amino acids. The CDR3 bases are TGTGCCTGGAGCGGAGAAGAGACCCAGTACTTC. Translated: CAWSGEETQYF.

This sequence joins TRBV2 and TRBJ1-2; a weak D match, TRBD1 (5 bases). The germline V gene encodes CDR1 SNHLY and CDR2 FYNNEI. The CDR3 totals 14 residues. The V gene lost 2 bases and the J gene lost 4 bases, with 11 bases spanning the gap. CDR3 residues: CASSERAGRYGYTF. CDR3 nucleotide sequence: TGTGCCAGCAGTGAACGGGCAGGGCGCTATGGCTACACCTTC.